What follows are 15 T cell receptor beta chains derived from one specimen sequenced in a study of Ad26.COV2.S vaccination and SARS-CoV-2 variants. Treatment described: 15 to 20 received Ad26.COV2.S at low or high dose, single or two shots; about 5 received placebo; per-sample allocation not given. Following the first vaccine or placebo injection, samples were taken on day 63. The method was immunoSEQ multiplex PCR; TCRdb's version includes in-frame clones alone and lacks a portion of them. This table has around 450,000 clones, 85% to 90% appearing once. Specimen: peripheral blood, collected in a trial of Ad26.COV2.S vaccine versus placebo. These receptor sequences come from a person between 18 and 60 years old who received the Ad26.COV2.S COVID-19 vaccine or a placebo.

The chain recombines TRBV3-1 (or the pseudogene TRBV3-2) with TRBJ2-2; TRBD2 aligns across 12 bases. Germline V gene data show CDR1 as LGHDT and CDR2 as YNNKEL (reference sequence). V lost 5 bases, J lost 2 bases, and 6 bases stayed unmatched. The CDR3 covers 17 residues. CDR3 nucleotides: TGTGCCAGCAGCAAAACTAGCGGGGGGACTAACACCGGGGAGCTGTTTTTT. Amino acid sequence: CASSKTSGGTNTGELFF.

J is TRBJ1-2 and V is TRBV9; the D is unclear. CDR1 is SGDLS, CDR2 YYNGEE, per germline. The CDR3 runs to 12 residues. Trimming removed 1 base at V and 6 bases at J, with 7 bases between. CDR3 residues: CASSVNHDGYTF. The CDR3 DNA follows: TGTGCCAGCAGCGTAAATCACGATGGCTACACCTTC.

The gene calls are TRBV28 and TRBJ1-3; no reliable D call. Deletions cut 2 bases from V and 0 bases from J, with 8 bases between. This CDR3 has 15 amino acids. Germline V gene data show CDR1 as MDHEN and CDR2 as SYDVKM. As DNA, the CDR3 is TGTGCCAGCAGTTTAGCTGGGAGCTCTGGAAACACCATATATTTT. This sequence encodes CASSLAGSSGNTIYF.

V and J are TRBV11-2 and TRBJ1-4; D gene unclear. The CDR3 extends over 14 amino acids. CDR1 and CDR2 from the germline V gene are SGHAT and FQNNGV. The ends were cut back, 4 bases at V and 3 bases at J, with 9 bases in the middle. CDR3 loop: CASSSFGANEKLFF. The CDR3 region has the DNA TGTGCCAGCAGCTCATTCGGAGCTAATGAAAAACTGTTTTTT.

The chain couples TRBV7-2 to TRBJ2-2; D unclear. Trimming took 4 bases from V and 3 from J, leaving 15 bases between them. The CDR3 runs to 16 residues. Germline V gene data show CDR1 as SGHTA and CDR2 as FQGNSA. The CDR3 DNA is TGTGCCAGCAGCTCATTAGAAGGGATCTACACCGGGGAGCTGTTTTTT. Translating gives CASSSLEGIYTGELFF.

This chain uses TRBV5-1 with TRBJ1-6, with 10 bases aligning to TRBD1. The length of the CDR3 is 17 residues. V was clipped by 0 bases and J by 7 bases; unmatched bases: 7. CDR1 is SGHRS and CDR2 is YFSETQ in the germline V gene. The CDR3: CASSLAGTGAGNSPLHF. CDR3 DNA: TGCGCCAGCAGCTTGGCGGGGACAGGGGCGGGGAATTCACCCCTCCACTTT.

This chain uses TRBV10-2 with TRBJ2-3; 7 bases fit TRBD2. This CDR3 spans 16 amino acids. Germline V gene lookup returns CDR1 WSHSY and CDR2 SAAADI. The J segment lost 0 bases and the V segment lost 6 bases, leaving 9 bases of the junction unmatched. In DNA, the CDR3 is TGCGCCAGCAGGGCGGGACTACAACTAAGCACAGATACGCAGTATTTT. Protein product: CASRAGLQLSTDTQYF.

This clone was recorded a few times. The rearrangement links TRBV6-6 to TRBJ1-2; D gene uncertain. Germline V gene lookup returns CDR1 MNHNY and CDR2 SVGAGI (reference sequence). The CDR3 is 13 residues long. Trimming cost V 5 bases and J 5 bases, with 12 bases left between them. CDR3 bases: TGTGCCAGCAGTACAACAGAGGGATATGGCTACACCTTC. Translated, it gives CASSTTEGYGYTF.

The genes are TRBV14 and TRBJ1-1; 9 nucleotides line up with TRBD1. Germline CDR1 and CDR2: SGHDN and FVKESK. The trim removed 1 base at V and 4 bases at J, leaving 10 bases unmatched. The CDR3 is made up of 17 amino acids. The CDR3 sequence is CASSQALGTGRGTEAFF. The CDR3 nucleotides are TGTGCCAGCAGCCAAGCGCTTGGGACAGGGCGCGGCACTGAAGCTTTCTTT.

The rearrangement links TRBV5-1 to TRBJ2-7; D remains unclear. The length of the CDR3 is 17 residues. Germline CDR1 and CDR2: SGHRS and YFSETQ. Trimming shortened V by 0 bases and J by 3 bases, and 19 bases separated the two germline ends. The CDR3 DNA sequence: TGCGCCAGCAGCTTGGCCGAGCGAAGCGCCTACGACTACGAGCAGTACTTC. It specifies CASSLAERSAYDYEQYF.

This sequence joins TRBV30 and TRBJ1-1; D is possibly TRBD1 (5 bases). The CDR3 runs 12 residues. With 5 bases removed from V and 11 bases from J, the gap between germline ends came to 18 bases. In germline, CDR1 is GTSNPN, CDR2 SVGIG (reference sequence). Written as DNA, the CDR3 is TGTGCCTGGGGGGACTCCGAGGCTAGGGCTTTCTTT. Translating it yields CAWGDSEARAFF.

The chain recombines TRBV7-3 with TRBJ1-2; TRBD1 matches at 7 bases. The germline V gene has CDR1 SGHTA and CDR2 FQGTGA. J lost 2 bases, V lost 1 base, and 4 bases had no gene match. The CDR3 covers 15 residues. The CDR3 here is CASSLRQGLNYGYTF. In DNA form, the CDR3 reads TGTGCCAGCAGCTTAAGACAGGGCTTAAACTATGGCTACACCTTC. Looking up the rest from reference TRBV7-3 and TRBJ1-2 gives the full variable domain: GAGVSQTPSNKVTEKGKYVELRCDPISGHTALYWYRQSLGQGPEFLIYFQGTGAADDSGLPNDRFFAVRPEGSVSTLKIQRTERGDSAVYLCASSLRQGLNYGYTFGSGTRLTVV.

The rearrangement links TRBV25-1 to TRBJ2-3, with 8 bases lining up with TRBD2. The V and J ends lost 1 base and 6 bases, in that order; junction bases with no gene match: 9. This CDR3 comprises 16 residues. The germline CDR1 and CDR2 sequences are MGHDK and SYGVNS. CDR3 residues: CASSEWVSGVVDTQYF. The CDR3 nucleotides are TGTGCCAGCAGTGAATGGGTTAGCGGGGTGGTTGATACGCAGTATTTT.

V and J are TRBV7-2 and TRBJ1-2, with TRBD1 identical over 9 bases. The CDR3 is made up of 16 amino acids. With 1 base clipped from V and 2 bases from J, the junction kept 5 bases outside the gene matches. Germline CDR1 is SGHTA and CDR2 is FQGNSA. The CDR3 region has the DNA TGTGCCAGCAGCTTAGGCCCCGGGACAGGGAACTATGGCTACACCTTC. It specifies CASSLGPGTGNYGYTF.

With respect to this clone: At one boundary the junction diverges from the germline segment, which might be a read error. This chain joins TRBV6-5 and TRBJ2-1; 7 bases fit TRBD1. The CDR3 sequence is 16 residues long. The germline CDR1 and CDR2 sequences are MNHEY and SVGAGI. The CDR3 spells CASSNSGGGTYNEQFF. The CDR3 DNA follows: TGTGCCAGCAGTAACTCAGGGGGTGGGACCTACAATGAGCAGTTCTTC.